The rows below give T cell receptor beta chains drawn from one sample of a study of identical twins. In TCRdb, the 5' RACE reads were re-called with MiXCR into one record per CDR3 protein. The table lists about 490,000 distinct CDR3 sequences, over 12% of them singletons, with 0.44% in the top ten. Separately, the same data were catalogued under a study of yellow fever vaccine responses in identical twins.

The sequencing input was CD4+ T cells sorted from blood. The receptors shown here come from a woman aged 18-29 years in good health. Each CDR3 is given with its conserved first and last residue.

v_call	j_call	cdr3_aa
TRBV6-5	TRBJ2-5	CASSYDRGKGETQYF
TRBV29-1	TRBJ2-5	CSVRLETQYF
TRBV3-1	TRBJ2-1	CASSQGTVNEQFF
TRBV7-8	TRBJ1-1	CASSLTRGSEAFF
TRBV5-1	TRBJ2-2	CASSLLLVAGTGELFF
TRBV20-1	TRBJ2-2	CSARPSETGELFF
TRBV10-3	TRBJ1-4	CAISDIPSATNEKLFF
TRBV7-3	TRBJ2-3	CASSLGDTNTRYF
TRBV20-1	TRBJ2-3	CSARELAEHTDTQYF
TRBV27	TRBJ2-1	CASSLRTSGSRYNEQFF
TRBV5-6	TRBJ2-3	CASSLDSWASDTQYF
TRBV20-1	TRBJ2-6	CSAMPPAGTKSSGANVLTF
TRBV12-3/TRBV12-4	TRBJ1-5	CASKHRRGPLNQPQHF
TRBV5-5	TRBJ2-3	CASSEGLAGITDTQYF
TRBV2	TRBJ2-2	CASSGGVLNTGELFF
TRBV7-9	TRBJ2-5	CASSLGGTGGGETQYF
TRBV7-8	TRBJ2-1	CASTQRGEQFF
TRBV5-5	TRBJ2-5	CASSLERTGTQETQYF
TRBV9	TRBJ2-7	CASSVGVQASTYEQYF
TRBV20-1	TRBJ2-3	CSAITTSGGPDTQYF
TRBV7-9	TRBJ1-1	CASSLEGALRTEAFF
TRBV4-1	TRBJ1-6	CASSQGSFLNSPLHF
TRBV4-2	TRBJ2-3	CASSSSSGGATDTQYF
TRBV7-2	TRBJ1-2	CASSSATGTNYGYTF
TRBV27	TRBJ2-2	CASSPRLVTGELFF
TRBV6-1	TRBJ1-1	CASSEFPGTAEAFF
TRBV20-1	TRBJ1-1	CSAIKGKMNTEAFF
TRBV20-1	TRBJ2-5	CSASRMMETQYF
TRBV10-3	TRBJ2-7	CASGGYLYEQYF
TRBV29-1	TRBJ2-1	CSVRYDRVNEQFF
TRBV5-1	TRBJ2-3	CASSLEFFGTGATDTQYF
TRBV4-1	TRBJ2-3	CASSQPQGLTDTQYF
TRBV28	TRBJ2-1	CASSSSGTSGAGEQFF
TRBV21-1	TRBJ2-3	CASSKALDRRTDTQYF
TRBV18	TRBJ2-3	CASSRRGEFTDTQYF
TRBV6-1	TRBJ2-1	CASRPLAASYNEQFF
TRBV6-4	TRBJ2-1	CASSGEGLGSNEQFF
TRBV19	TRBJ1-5	CASSIGTSGNQPQHF
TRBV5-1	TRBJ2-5	CASSTGLAGGLTETQYF
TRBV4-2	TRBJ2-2	CAATRGGSKSGELFF
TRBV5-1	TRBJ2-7	CASSPGLAGAWYEQYF
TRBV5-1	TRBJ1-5	CASSLEGQLNQPQHF
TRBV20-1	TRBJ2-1	CSASPTSGRAYEQFF
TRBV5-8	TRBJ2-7	CARGPIHFLAYEQYF
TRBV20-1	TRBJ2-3	CSARGFGGLTDTQYF
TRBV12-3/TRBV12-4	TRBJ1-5	CASSRDREQPQHF
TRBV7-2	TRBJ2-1	CASSLSPGANNEQFF
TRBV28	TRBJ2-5	CASRRAGEETQYF
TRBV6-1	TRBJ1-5	CASSPGGRNQPQHF
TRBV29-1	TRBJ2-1	CSVEDPRTSGYNEQFF
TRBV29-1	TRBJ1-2	CSVRQAGGYTF
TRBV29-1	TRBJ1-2	CSVGAFGTGNYGYTF
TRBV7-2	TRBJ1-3	CASSPPGTGRNPIYF
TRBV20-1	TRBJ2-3	CSATGPGPPAYF
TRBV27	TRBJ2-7	CASRPDRERYEQYF
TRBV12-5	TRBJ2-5	CASGYLRTGGAETQYF
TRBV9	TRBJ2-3	CASSVRRTSTLNTQYF
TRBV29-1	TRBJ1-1	CSAYAISGPTLPEAFF